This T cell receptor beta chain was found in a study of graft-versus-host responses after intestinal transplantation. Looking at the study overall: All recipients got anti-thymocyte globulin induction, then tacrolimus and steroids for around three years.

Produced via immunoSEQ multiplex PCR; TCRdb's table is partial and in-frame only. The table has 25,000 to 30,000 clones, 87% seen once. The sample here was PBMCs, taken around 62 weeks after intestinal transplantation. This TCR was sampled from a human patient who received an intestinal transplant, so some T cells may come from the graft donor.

CDR3 sequence reads: CASSSLTNTGELFF. In DNA, the CDR3 is TGTGCCAGCAGTTCCCTAACGAACACCGGGGAGCTGTTTTTT. V gene TRBV27 combines with J gene TRBJ2-2; D gene unclear. The ends were cut back, 4 bases at V and 0 bases at J, with 6 bases in the middle. The CDR3 consists of 14 residues. Germline V gene sequence: CDR1 MNHEY, CDR2 SMNVEV (reference sequence).